The T cell receptor (beta chain) under discussion was sequenced for a study of cytomegalovirus exposure and HLA in healthy donors. The CDR3 spans 16 residues. The V and J ends lost 1 base and 1 base, in that order; junction bases with no gene match: 3. CDR1 PRHDT and CDR2 FYEKMQ come from the germline V gene (reference sequence). The PCR used 60 Vbeta and 13 Jbeta primers. Measured with immunoSEQ multiplex PCR; TCRdb has only the in-frame clones, and not every one. The sample lists 60,000 to 90,000 clones, about 70% seen once, with roughly 10% in the top ten. The genes are TRBV13 and TRBJ1-5; TRBD1 agrees at 8 bases. The clonotype was recovered from a woman in her fifties or sixties in good health and CMV-seropositive. Sequenced input: PBMCs. The CDR3 region has the DNA TGTGCCAGCAGCTTAGCAGGGGGCGGGAGCAATCAGCCCCAGCATTTT. Translated: CASSLAGGGSNQPQHF.